Below, 19 T cell receptor beta chains from the same sample are listed, as sequenced in a study of blood T cell repertoires in COVID-19. This table comes from immunoSEQ multiplex PCR, and its TCRdb copy is limited to in-frame clones, with some not included. The sample carries under 300,000 clones, 80% to 90% recorded once. Specimen: PBMCs or T cells enriched from blood (not recorded which). Source of these receptors: a middle-aged man who had recovered from COVID-19.

The rearrangement joins TRBV3-1 (or the pseudogene TRBV3-2) to TRBJ1-2; 7 bases align to TRBD1. V gave up 5 bases and J gave up 8 bases; unmatched junction bases: 11. This CDR3 region has 14 residues. Germline V lookup: CDR1 LGHDT, CDR2 YNNKEL (reference sequence). The CDR3 spells CASSGLGTVQGYTF. The DNA of the CDR3 is TGTGCCAGCAGCGGTCTCGGGACAGTCCAAGGCTACACCTTC.

This chain connects TRBV30 to TRBJ2-3; 9 bases match TRBD2. The CDR3 consists of 19 residues. With V trimmed by 0 bases and J by 0 bases, 13 bases remained unmatched. CDR1 and CDR2 from the germline V gene are GTSNPN and SVGIG (reference sequence). The CDR3 DNA follows: TGTGCCTGGAGTGTACTTCGGCGGGGGGGTAGTACTAGCACAGATACGCAGTATTTT. This encodes CAWSVLRRGGSTSTDTQYF.

The chain has TRBV9 and TRBJ2-3, with 8 bases matching TRBD2. Germline lookup yields CDR1 SGDLS and CDR2 YYNGEE. CDR3 length: 16 residues. The ends lost 3 bases at V and 6 bases at J; junction bases unmatched: 12. In DNA form, the CDR3 reads TGTGCCAGCAGCGCTGACCGTGGCGGGAGGTCGGATACGCAGTATTTT. Its translation: CASSADRGGRSDTQYF.

This sequence joins TRBV5-1 and TRBJ1-4; the D gene is possibly TRBD1 (6 bases). Germline-derived CDR1 and CDR2 are SGHRS and YFSETQ. CDR3 length equals 15 residues. The V gene lost 5 bases and the J gene lost 3 bases, with 14 bases spanning the gap. The DNA for the CDR3 is TGCGCCAGCAGATCAGGGGATTTAGCTAATGAAAAACTGTTTTTT. Its translation is CASRSGDLANEKLFF.

This chain joins TRBV27 and TRBJ1-5; D is undetermined. This CDR3 region has 14 residues. Germline V gene data show CDR1 as MNHEY and CDR2 as SMNVEV (reference sequence). The V end lost 6 bases, the J end lost 0 bases, and 9 bases lay between the germline ends. The CDR3 DNA follows: TGTGCCAGCAGGGGAGCTGGTAGCAATCAGCCCCAGCATTTT. Translation gives CASRGAGSNQPQHF.

V is TRBV7-8 and J is TRBJ1-2; unclear D gene. The CDR3 runs to 15 residues. Germline CDR1 is SGHVS and CDR2 is FQNEAQ. V was trimmed by 5 bases and J by 6 bases, leaving 19 bases between them. CDR3 sequence: CASSTPTRGGDGYTF. The CDR3 bases are TGTGCCAGCAGCACCCCCACGCGGGGTGGGGATGGCTACACCTTC.

The genes are TRBV7-8 and TRBJ1-5; TRBD1 might be the D (6 bases). Per germline, CDR1 SGHVS and CDR2 FQNEAQ. Trimming left V 0 bases short and J 6 bases short, with 15 bases between. CDR3 length equals 16 residues. This CDR3 is CASSLAGGGGLQPQHF. For the CDR3, the DNA is TGTGCCAGCAGCTTAGCCGGGGGAGGGGGACTTCAGCCCCAGCATTTT.

V and J are TRBV11-2 and TRBJ2-7; TRBD1 matches 8 bases. Germline loops: CDR1 SGHAT, CDR2 FQNNGV. V shed 4 bases and J 0 bases; nucleotides not matched to a gene: 5. This CDR3 is 15 amino acids long. Here the CDR3 reads CASSSSGTGSYEQYF. The CDR3 region has the DNA TGTGCCAGCAGCTCCTCAGGGACAGGCTCCTACGAGCAGTACTTC.

This chain uses TRBV2 with TRBJ1-3; D gene ambiguous. V lost 3 bases to trimming and J lost 3 bases, with 6 bases between them. Germline assignment: CDR1 SNHLY and CDR2 FYNNEI. CDR3 length: 13 amino acids. DNA of the CDR3: TGTGCCAGCAGTGATGAGGGTGGAAACACCATATATTTT. This sequence encodes CASSDEGGNTIYF.

The V and J genes are TRBV7-6 and TRBJ1-1; 10 bases agree with TRBD1. V trimming: 5 bases; J trimming: 10 bases; junction bases outside the gene matches: 16. Germline V lookup: CDR1 SGHVS, CDR2 FNYEAQ. The CDR3 has 16 amino acids. CDR3 region: CASSLLLGQGFGAAFF. Written as DNA, the CDR3 is TGTGCCAGCAGCCTCCTTTTGGGACAGGGGTTTGGGGCAGCTTTCTTT.

J is TRBJ2-1 and V is TRBV9, with TRBD2 matching 13 bases. The ends lost 4 bases at V and 6 bases at J; junction bases unmatched: 7. This CDR3 is 16 amino acids long. In germline, CDR1 is SGDLS, CDR2 YYNGEE. CDR3 bases: TGTGCCAGCAGCCCGACTAGCGGGAGGAGGGTCAATGAGCAGTTCTTC. This sequence encodes CASSPTSGRRVNEQFF.

The CDR3 sequence is CAISGTDRSYGYTF. DNA for the CDR3: TGTGCCATCAGTGGCACGGACAGGTCCTATGGCTACACCTTC. The chain has TRBV10-3 and TRBJ1-2; 7 nucleotides align to TRBD1. Trimming took 4 bases from V and 4 from J; bases not matched to a gene: 6. The CDR3 runs to 14 residues. CDR1 is ENHRY, CDR2 SYGVKD, per germline.

The chain recombines TRBV19 with TRBJ2-1, with 10 bases fitting TRBD2. Unmatched junction bases numbered 16, after V lost 10 bases and J lost 4 bases. Germline values: CDR1 LNHDA, CDR2 SQIVND (reference sequence). This CDR3 region has 17 residues. DNA of the CDR3: TGTGCCACCCTCGGACTAGCGGAAAAGGGGGGGTACAATGAGCAGTTCTTC. It yields the protein CATLGLAEKGGYNEQFF.

This chain uses TRBV7-2 with TRBJ1-4, with D maybe TRBD1 (6 bases). CDR1 and CDR2 from the germline V gene are SGHTA and FQGNSA. This CDR3 contains 15 residues. The germline V and J ends were trimmed by 5 bases and 3 bases, with 13 bases remaining between them. The CDR3 loop is CASSADRRPNEKLFF. CDR3 DNA: TGTGCCAGCAGCGCAGACAGGAGACCTAATGAAAAACTGTTTTTT.

The rearrangement joins TRBV4-1 to TRBJ2-1; 9 positions agree with TRBD2. From germline, CDR1 is MGHRA and CDR2 YSYEKL. This CDR3 has 17 amino acids. Losses at the gene ends were 5 bases for V and 0 bases for J; bases not matched to a gene: 8. The CDR3 spells CASSANSGGRSYNEQFF. The CDR3 DNA is TGCGCCAGCAGCGCGAATAGCGGGGGCCGCTCCTACAATGAGCAGTTCTTC.

The chain employs TRBV9 and TRBJ2-1; 9 bases fit TRBD1. Germline V gives CDR1 SGDLS, CDR2 YYNGEE. This CDR3 contains 16 residues. The V gene end was trimmed by 4 bases and the J gene end by 8 bases; junction bases not matched to a gene: 13. The CDR3 region is CASSSRTGEALDEQFF. CDR3 nucleotide sequence: TGTGCCAGCAGCTCACGGACAGGGGAGGCTCTGGATGAGCAGTTCTTC.

On this clone: The sample holds other DNA sequences that translate to the same CDR3. The gene calls are TRBV5-8 and TRBJ2-1; maybe TRBD2 (5 bases). This CDR3 has 13 amino acids. Germline lookup yields CDR1 SGHTS and CDR2 YDEGEE. V was pared by 1 base and J by 3 bases, with 5 bases between. The CDR3 here is CASSLRGYNEQFF. DNA of the CDR3: TGTGCCAGCAGCTTGCGGGGCTACAATGAGCAGTTCTTC.

This clone was picked up a small number of times. The rearrangement joins TRBV7-9 to TRBJ1-5; D is unclear. In germline, CDR1 is SEHNR, CDR2 FQNEAQ (reference sequence). The CDR3 runs 14 residues. V was pared by 0 bases and J by 9 bases, with 12 bases between. In nucleotides, the CDR3 is TGTGCCAGCAGCTTAGCGAGCAGAACGGGGCCCCAGCATTTT. Protein sequence: CASSLASRTGPQHF.

The chain links TRBV25-1 to TRBJ2-3, with 13 bases identical to TRBD2. The CDR3 totals 16 residues. Germline assignment: CDR1 MGHDK and CDR2 SYGVNS. Unmatched junction bases numbered 3, after V lost 4 bases and J lost 2 bases. The CDR3 coding sequence is TGTGCCAGCAGTGCTGGACTAGCGGGGGTCACAGATACGCAGTATTTT. It specifies CASSAGLAGVTDTQYF.